This entry lists 20 T cell receptor beta chains sequenced from one sample in a study of T cell responses to AZD1222 COVID-19 vaccine (dated by TCRdb to the early 2020s). The library was produced with the immunoSEQ multiplex PCR assay. TCRdb retrieved this table from immuneACCESS and kept in-frame rearrangements only. Not all clones are present; in checked studies, unresolved V genes account for under half, and no reason is known for the remainder. This sample holds about 85,000 clones; 86% were observed only once. The ten biggest clones cover roughly 7.7% of the sample. The time point label here, explained by the study, means: baseline before first vaccination. The sample was peripheral blood, taken on day 0 of AZD1222 vaccination. These receptors all come from an adult in good health.

In this sample, this clone turned up once. J is TRBJ1-1 and V is TRBV18; 9 nucleotides line up with TRBD1. Trimming cost V 2 bases and J 0 bases; bases outside gene matches: 7. This CDR3 region has 17 residues. From germline, CDR1 is KGHSH and CDR2 LQKENI. For the CDR3, the DNA is TGTGCCAGCTCACCATCTGGACAGGGGCCTTTGAACACTGAAGCTTTCTTT. Translation gives CASSPSGQGPLNTEAFF.

This chain connects TRBV4-1 to TRBJ1-1; D is perhaps TRBD1 (5 bases). Trimming shortened V by 4 bases and J by 7 bases, and 22 bases separated the two germline ends. The V gene's germline CDR1 is MGHRA and CDR2 YSYEKL. The CDR3 is made up of 16 amino acids. The CDR3 DNA reads TGCGCCAGCAGCCTCGTTGGGGGGAAAGGAGTAGGTGAAGCTTTCTTT. This encodes CASSLVGGKGVGEAFF.

This chain uses TRBV6-5 with TRBJ1-1, with TRBD1 matching over 9 bases. J gave up 4 bases and V 7 bases, and 10 bases lay outside the gene matches. The CDR3 covers 15 residues. CDR1 and CDR2 (germline): MNHEY, SVGAGI. This CDR3 reads CASNNDRGWGTEAFF. The CDR3 DNA is TGTGCCAGCAACAACGACAGGGGGTGGGGCACTGAAGCTTTCTTT.

The genes are TRBV9 and TRBJ1-5, with TRBD1 as a possible D gene (6 bases). V lost 2 bases and J 0 bases, leaving 9 bases between the germline ends. This CDR3 is 15 amino acids long. The germline CDR1 and CDR2 sequences are SGDLS and YYNGEE. CDR3 protein: CASSVGDNSNQPQHF. The CDR3 DNA follows: TGTGCCAGCAGCGTTGGGGACAATAGCAATCAGCCCCAGCATTTT.

This chain uses TRBV7-8 with TRBJ2-7; the match to TRBD2 covers 10 bases. J lost 1 base, V lost 5 bases, and 5 bases had no gene match. Germline values: CDR1 SGHVS, CDR2 FQNEAQ. The CDR3 consists of 15 residues. The CDR3 reads CASSAAGGLSYEQYF. CDR3 coding DNA: TGTGCCAGCAGCGCAGCGGGAGGGCTTTCCTACGAGCAGTACTTC. The complete variable domain, with remaining parts taken from reference TRBV7-8 and TRBJ2-7, reads GAGVSQSPRYKVAKRGQDVALRCDPISGHVSLFWYQQALGQGPEFLTYFQNEAQLDKSGLPSDRFFAERPEGSVSTLKIQRTQQEDSAVYLCASSAAGGLSYEQYFGPGTRLTVT.

This clone came up a few times. The chain uses TRBV25-1 and TRBJ1-4; D unclear. The germline gives CDR1 MGHDK, CDR2 SYGVNS. This CDR3 has 16 residues. V gave up 5 bases and J gave up 5 bases, with 18 bases separating them. CDR3 sequence (DNA): TGTGCCAGCAGTTGGTTGGGGAGCGGGAGGAATGAAAAACTGTTTTTT. Translation: CASSWLGSGRNEKLFF. Complete variable domain (other parts from reference TRBV25-1 and TRBJ1-4): EADIYQTPRYLVIGTGKKITLECSQTMGHDKMYWYQQDPGMELHLIHYSYGVNSTEKGDLSSESTVSRIRTEHFPLTLESARPSHTSQYLCASSWLGSGRNEKLFFGSGTQLSVL.

This clone was seen once. The chain has TRBV27 and TRBJ1-6; no clear D gene. The germline V gene has CDR1 MNHEY and CDR2 SMNVEV (reference sequence). V gave up 3 bases and J gave up 6 bases, with 0 bases separating them. This CDR3 has 11 amino acids. This chain's CDR3 is CASSFNSPLHF. CDR3 DNA sequence: TGTGCCAGCAGTTTTAATTCACCCCTCCACTTT.

The genes are TRBV5-1 and TRBJ2-3; 15 positions match TRBD2. Germline CDR1 and CDR2: SGHRS and YFSETQ. The CDR3 covers 16 residues. V was pared by 6 bases and J by 6 bases, with 8 bases of the junction left unmatched. The CDR3 loop reads CASMTGTSGGTDTQYF. The CDR3 bases are TGCGCCAGCATGACCGGGACTAGCGGGGGGACCGATACGCAGTATTTT.

This clone was counted once. The rearrangement uses TRBV19 and TRBJ1-4, with D perhaps TRBD1 (5 bases). The CDR3 is 13 residues long. Germline V CDR1 and CDR2: LNHDA, SQIVND (reference sequence). V lost 8 bases and J lost 1, with 8 bases in between. The CDR3 is CASGGVTNEKLFF. CDR3 in DNA: TGTGCCAGTGGGGGAGTAACTAATGAAAAACTGTTTTTT. Looking up the rest from reference TRBV19 and TRBJ1-4 gives the full variable domain: DGGITQSPKYLFRKEGQNVTLSCEQNLNHDAMYWYRQDPGQGLRLIYYSQIVNDFQKGDIAEGYSVSREKKESFPLTVTSAQKNPTAFYLCASGGVTNEKLFFGSGTQLSVL.

The rearrangement links TRBV28 to TRBJ2-1, with 10 bases that match TRBD2. Germline V lookup: CDR1 MDHEN, CDR2 SYDVKM. The CDR3 runs to 15 residues. V lost 7 bases and J lost 7; bases outside the gene matches: 10. The CDR3 region has the DNA TGTGCCAGCACTGCTAGCGGGAGATCGGGGAATGAGCAGTTCTTC. It translates to CASTASGRSGNEQFF. Full variable domain (rest looked up from reference TRBV28 and TRBJ2-1): DVKVTQSSRYLVKRTGEKVFLECVQDMDHENMFWYRQDPGLGLRLIYFSYDVKMKEKGDIPEGYSVSREKKERFSLILESASTNQTSMYLCASTASGRSGNEQFFGPGTRLTVL.

The chain couples TRBV5-1 to TRBJ2-5; the D gene is possibly TRBD1 (5 bases). Trimming stripped 0 bases from V and 5 bases from J, with 11 bases between. The CDR3 extends over 14 amino acids. The germline gives CDR1 SGHRS, CDR2 YFSETQ. The CDR3 sequence: CASSLEGPGETQYF. CDR3 coding DNA: TGCGCCAGCAGCTTGGAGGGTCCAGGGGAGACCCAGTACTTC.

This clone was detected only a few times. V is TRBV7-2 and J is TRBJ1-2, with 7 bases identical to TRBD1. Losses at the gene ends were 2 bases for V and 5 bases for J; bases not matched to a gene: 5. This CDR3 is built from 14 residues. Germline lookup yields CDR1 SGHTA and CDR2 FQGNSA. The DNA of the CDR3 is TGTGCCAGCAGCTTACAGGGGGGAGGATATGGCTACACCTTC. Amino acid sequence: CASSLQGGGYGYTF.

The chain recombines TRBV12-3 or TRBV12-4 with TRBJ1-2; a possible D gene is TRBD1 (6 bases). This CDR3 has 12 amino acids. V was clipped by 3 bases and J by 5 bases, with 7 bases between them. This CDR3 reads CASSFGQYGYTF. CDR3 coding DNA: TGTGCCAGCAGTTTTGGACAGTATGGCTACACCTTC.

This sequence joins TRBV7-8 and TRBJ1-1; TRBD1 agrees at 9 bases. Trimming took 8 bases from V and 5 from J; bases not matched to a gene: 9. CDR3 size: 14 residues. CDR1 and CDR2 from the germline V gene are SGHVS and FQNEAQ. This chain's CDR3 is CASSQQGAGTEAFF. The CDR3 DNA follows: TGTGCCAGCTCCCAACAGGGGGCAGGGACTGAAGCTTTCTTT. The full variable domain, in which reference TRBV7-8 and TRBJ1-1 provide the parts outside the CDR3, is GAGVSQSPRYKVAKRGQDVALRCDPISGHVSLFWYQQALGQGPEFLTYFQNEAQLDKSGLPSDRFFAERPEGSVSTLKIQRTQQEDSAVYLCASSQQGAGTEAFFGQGTRLTVV.

This chain connects TRBV6-6 to TRBJ1-2; D gene uncertain. The CDR3 is 14 amino acids. CDR1 and CDR2 from the germline V gene are MNHNY and SVGAGI (reference sequence). The V gene lost 6 bases and the J gene lost 6 bases, with 17 bases spanning the gap. This chain's CDR3 is CASSPRSPEDGYTF. CDR3 nucleotide sequence: TGTGCCAGCAGCCCCCGGAGCCCGGAGGATGGCTACACCTTC.

The chain combines TRBV5-1 with TRBJ2-2; D unclear. Germline values: CDR1 SGHRS, CDR2 YFSETQ. CDR3 length: 15 residues. V lost 0 bases, J lost 5 bases, and 11 bases lay in between. Written as DNA, the CDR3 is TGCGCCAGCAGCTTGGAGGGTGGAGAAACCGGGGAGCTGTTTTTT. This encodes CASSLEGGETGELFF. The full variable domain, completed using reference TRBV5-1 and TRBJ2-2, is KAGVTQTPRYLIKTRGQQVTLSCSPISGHRSVSWYQQTPGQGLQFLFEYFSETQRNKGNFPGRFSGRQFSNSRSEMNVSTLELGDSALYLCASSLEGGETGELFFGEGSRLTVL.

The V and J genes are TRBV5-1 and TRBJ2-3; TRBD1 agrees at 10 bases. There are 15 residues in the CDR3. The V gene end was trimmed by 5 bases and the J gene end by 6 bases; junction bases not matched to a gene: 9. The germline gives CDR1 SGHRS, CDR2 YFSETQ. The CDR3 DNA reads TGCGCCAGCAGGCAGACAGGGGGCGCATTCGATACGCAGTATTTT. This sequence encodes CASRQTGGAFDTQYF.

The chain has TRBV7-2 and TRBJ2-1; 12 nucleotides align to TRBD1. The V gene end was trimmed by 5 bases and the J gene end by 6 bases; junction bases not matched to a gene: 5. The germline V gene has CDR1 SGHTA and CDR2 FQGNSA. The CDR3 contains 15 residues. DNA of the CDR3: TGTGCCAGCAGCCACCGGGACAGGGGGCCCAATGAGCAGTTCTTC. Its protein is CASSHRDRGPNEQFF.

The chain carries TRBV9 and TRBJ1-6; D ambiguous. Trimming removed 4 bases at V and 1 base at J, with 3 bases between. The CDR3 sequence is 13 residues long. Per germline, CDR1 SGDLS and CDR2 YYNGEE. As DNA, the CDR3 is TGTGCCAGCAGCCCTTCCTATAATTCACCCCTCCACTTT. Translation gives CASSPSYNSPLHF.

This clone was counted between two and nine times. The CDR3 DNA reads as TGTGCCAGCAGCCAGAGTAACAGGGGGATGAACACTGAAGCTTTCTTT. Protein: CASSQSNRGMNTEAFF. The rearrangement links TRBV7-8 to TRBJ1-1, with 8 bases fitting TRBD1. The CDR3 length is 16 residues. Germline lookup yields CDR1 SGHVS and CDR2 FQNEAQ. V trimming: 5 bases; J trimming: 0 bases; junction bases outside the gene matches: 8.